This T cell receptor (beta chain) originates from a study of cytomegalovirus exposure and HLA in healthy donors. Study-wide background: The use of the same platform for the 110 or so validation repertoires and the approximately 730 first-cohort repertoires was reported by a later analysis.

Comments on this clone: The antigen remains undetermined.

The assay was immunoSEQ multiplex PCR, and TCRdb's table has in-frame clones only and misses some. The sample shows about 78,000 clones, 90% to 97% of them seen only once. V was pared by 4 bases and J by 1 base, with 12 bases of the junction left unmatched. The length of the CDR3 is 19 residues. Germline loops: CDR1 MNHEY, CDR2 SMNVEV (reference sequence). Whole-study findings and limits: With high specificity and sensitivity, the classifier reportedly diagnosed cytomegalovirus status. The authors listed some 160 TCR beta chains as cytomegalovirus-associated.

Sequencing input: PBMCs. The TCR originated in a man between 18 and 29 years old in good health and CMV-seropositive. This chain links TRBV27 with TRBJ2-1, with 11 bases identical to TRBD2. The chain's CDR3 is CASSSLAASGRFSYNEQFF. Written as DNA, the CDR3 is TGTGCCAGCAGTTCTCTAGCGGCTAGCGGGAGGTTTTCCTACAATGAGCAGTTCTTC.